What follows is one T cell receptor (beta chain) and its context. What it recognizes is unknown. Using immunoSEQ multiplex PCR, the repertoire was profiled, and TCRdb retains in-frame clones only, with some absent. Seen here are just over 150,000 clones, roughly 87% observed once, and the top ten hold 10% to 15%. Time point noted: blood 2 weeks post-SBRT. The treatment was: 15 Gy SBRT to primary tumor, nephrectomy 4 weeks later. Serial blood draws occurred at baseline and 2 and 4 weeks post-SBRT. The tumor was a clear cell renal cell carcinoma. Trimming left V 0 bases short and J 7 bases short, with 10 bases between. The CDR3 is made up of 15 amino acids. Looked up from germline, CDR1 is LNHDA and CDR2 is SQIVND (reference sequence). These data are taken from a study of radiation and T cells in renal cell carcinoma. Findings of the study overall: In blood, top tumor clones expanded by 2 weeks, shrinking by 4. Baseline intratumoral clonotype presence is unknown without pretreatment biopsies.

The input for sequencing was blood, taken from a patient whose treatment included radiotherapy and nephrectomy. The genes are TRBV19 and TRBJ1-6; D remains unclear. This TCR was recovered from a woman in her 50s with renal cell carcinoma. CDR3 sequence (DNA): TGTGCCAGTAGTATAGATCGCATCACGAATTCACCCCTCCACTTT. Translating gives CASSIDRITNSPLHF.